The rows below give T cell receptor beta chains drawn from one sample of a study of lymphopenia after photon versus proton radiotherapy. TCRdb's copy holds only in-frame clones and misses some; the assay was immunoSEQ multiplex PCR. The sample includes under 70,000 clones, about nine tenths of them seen just once. This specimen consisted of peripheral blood, obtained from a patient treated with photon-based radiotherapy. All receptors derive from a middle-aged woman with cholangiocarcinoma. Each CDR3 is given with its conserved first and last residue. D genes are given only for firm matches. Expanded clones are given a class, and other clones once, few, many or no size at all.

j_call: TRBJ1-1; clone_size: NA; v_call: TRBV4-2; d_call: NA; cdr3_aa: CASSHLDGNTEAFF; cdr3_nt: TGTGCCAGCAGCCACCTAGACGGGAACACTGAAGCTTTCTTT
j_call: TRBJ2-7; clone_size: NA; v_call: TRBV5-5; d_call: NA; cdr3_aa: CASSLSRTSYEQYF; cdr3_nt: TGTGCCAGCAGCTTGAGCCGGACATCCTACGAGCAGTACTTC
j_call: TRBJ1-5; clone_size: NA; v_call: TRBV27; d_call: NA; cdr3_aa: CASSRGSNQPQHF; cdr3_nt: TGTGCCAGCAGTCGAGGTAGCAATCAGCCCCAGCATTTT
j_call: TRBJ1-1; clone_size: NA; v_call: TRBV5-5; d_call: TRBD1; cdr3_aa: CASSFTGTAANTEAFF; cdr3_nt: TGTGCCAGCAGCTTCACCGGGACAGCAGCAAACACTGAAGCTTTCTTT
j_call: TRBJ2-5; clone_size: few; v_call: TRBV29-1; d_call: NA; cdr3_aa: CSVEVSKETQYF; cdr3_nt: TGCAGCGTTGAAGTTAGCAAAGAGACCCAGTACTTC
j_call: TRBJ2-5; clone_size: NA; v_call: TRBV10-3; d_call: TRBD2; cdr3_aa: CAISDPTSGSGETQYF; cdr3_nt: TGTGCCATCAGTGACCCTACTAGCGGGAGTGGTGAGACCCAGTACTTC
j_call: TRBJ2-7; clone_size: NA; v_call: TRBV19; d_call: NA; cdr3_aa: CASSKSGLSYEQYF; cdr3_nt: TGTGCCAGTAGCAAATCCGGACTCTCCTACGAGCAGTACTTC
j_call: TRBJ2-6; clone_size: NA; v_call: TRBV7-2; d_call: NA; cdr3_aa: CASSFTVITSGANVLTF; cdr3_nt: TGTGCCAGCAGCTTTACAGTTATAACTTCTGGGGCCAACGTCCTGACTTTC
j_call: TRBJ2-3; clone_size: NA; v_call: TRBV2; d_call: TRBD2; cdr3_aa: CALNPGLADTDTQYF; cdr3_nt: TGTGCCCTTAACCCGGGACTAGCGGACACAGATACGCAGTATTTT
j_call: TRBJ1-2; clone_size: NA; v_call: TRBV5-1; d_call: NA; cdr3_aa: CASSSGQTILGYTF; cdr3_nt: TGCGCCAGCAGCTCAGGACAGACTATTCTCGGCTACACCTTC
j_call: TRBJ1-1; clone_size: NA; v_call: TRBV25-1; d_call: NA; cdr3_aa: CASSPAVPSTEAFF; cdr3_nt: TGTGCCAGCAGTCCGGCAGTCCCTTCCACTGAAGCTTTCTTT
j_call: TRBJ1-3; clone_size: NA; v_call: TRBV10-3; d_call: NA; cdr3_aa: CATETGNTIYF; cdr3_nt: TGTGCCACAGAAACCGGAAACACCATATATTTT
j_call: TRBJ2-2; clone_size: once; v_call: TRBV19; d_call: NA; cdr3_aa: CASSTAGSRTGELFF; cdr3_nt: TGTGCCAGTAGTACGGCGGGCAGTAGGACCGGGGAGCTGTTTTTT
j_call: TRBJ2-7; clone_size: NA; v_call: TRBV11-2; d_call: TRBD2; cdr3_aa: CASSFGTSGFYEQYF; cdr3_nt: TGTGCCAGCAGCTTCGGGACTAGCGGGTTCTACGAGCAGTACTTC
j_call: TRBJ2-2; clone_size: NA; v_call: TRBV10-2; d_call: NA; cdr3_aa: CASSERPGVSRFGELFF; cdr3_nt: TGCGCCAGCAGTGAGCGGCCCGGGGTTTCGAGATTCGGGGAGCTGTTTTTT
j_call: TRBJ1-5; clone_size: few; v_call: TRBV9; d_call: NA; cdr3_aa: CASSVNGNQPQHF; cdr3_nt: TGTGCCAGCAGCGTAAATGGCAATCAGCCCCAGCATTTT
j_call: TRBJ1-1; clone_size: NA; v_call: TRBV6-1; d_call: TRBD1; cdr3_aa: CASSAGGRNTEAFF; cdr3_nt: TGTGCCAGCAGTGCAGGGGGGAGGAACACTGAAGCTTTCTTT
j_call: TRBJ2-7; clone_size: once; v_call: TRBV6-6; d_call: TRBD1; cdr3_aa: CASKGDSSYEQYF; cdr3_nt: TGTGCCAGCAAGGGGGACAGCTCCTACGAGCAGTACTTC
j_call: TRBJ2-2; clone_size: NA; v_call: TRBV6-4; d_call: NA; cdr3_aa: CASSEYSLTGELFF; cdr3_nt: TGTGCCAGCAGTGAATATAGTCTCACCGGGGAGCTGTTTTTT
j_call: TRBJ1-2; clone_size: NA; v_call: TRBV6-5; d_call: NA; cdr3_aa: CASRHSTTNYGYTF; cdr3_nt: TGTGCCAGCCGGCACAGTACTACTAACTATGGCTACACCTTC
j_call: TRBJ2-7; clone_size: once; v_call: TRBV28; d_call: TRBD2; cdr3_aa: CASLTSGRSGEQYF; cdr3_nt: TGTGCCAGTCTGACTAGCGGGCGGTCCGGCGAGCAGTACTTC
j_call: TRBJ1-2; clone_size: NA; v_call: TRBV5-4; d_call: TRBD1; cdr3_aa: CASSLPDRVYGYTF; cdr3_nt: TGTGCCAGCAGCTTACCGGACAGGGTCTATGGCTACACCTTC
j_call: TRBJ2-3; clone_size: NA; v_call: TRBV9; d_call: TRBD2; cdr3_aa: CASSVDPGTSEFTDTQYF; cdr3_nt: TGTGCCAGCAGCGTAGACCCGGGGACTAGCGAATTCACAGATACGCAGTATTTT
j_call: TRBJ2-1; clone_size: once; v_call: TRBV5-4; d_call: NA; cdr3_aa: CASSLPGVEQFF; cdr3_nt: TGTGCCAGCAGCTTGCCGGGGGTAGAGCAGTTCTTC
j_call: TRBJ1-1; clone_size: NA; v_call: TRBV28; d_call: NA; cdr3_aa: CASSQKGGDTEAFF; cdr3_nt: TGTGCCAGCAGTCAAAAGGGAGGGGACACTGAAGCTTTCTTT
j_call: TRBJ2-7; clone_size: NA; v_call: TRBV7-9; d_call: NA; cdr3_aa: CASSSGAGEGEQYF; cdr3_nt: TGTGCCAGCAGCTCGGGAGCAGGGGAGGGCGAGCAGTACTTC
j_call: TRBJ2-2; clone_size: few; v_call: TRBV18; d_call: TRBD1; cdr3_aa: CASSPPSGQGGAGELFF; cdr3_nt: TGTGCCAGCTCACCACCGTCAGGACAGGGCGGAGCCGGGGAGCTGTTTTTT
j_call: TRBJ1-3; clone_size: NA; v_call: TRBV5-6; d_call: NA; cdr3_aa: CASSLRGSGNTIYF; cdr3_nt: TGTGCCAGCAGCTTGCGAGGGTCTGGAAACACCATATATTTT
j_call: TRBJ2-7; clone_size: NA; v_call: TRBV18; d_call: NA; cdr3_aa: CASSPDTSSYEQYF; cdr3_nt: TGTGCCAGCTCACCGGACACGAGCTCCTACGAGCAGTACTTC
j_call: TRBJ1-4; clone_size: NA; v_call: TRBV5-5; d_call: TRBD1; cdr3_aa: CASSQGQGISEKLFF; cdr3_nt: TGTGCCAGCAGTCAGGGACAGGGCATAAGTGAAAAACTGTTTTTT
j_call: TRBJ1-2; clone_size: NA; v_call: TRBV10-2; d_call: TRBD1; cdr3_aa: CASTGQDPSYTF; cdr3_nt: TGCGCCAGTACCGGACAGGATCCGAGCTACACCTTC
j_call: TRBJ1-6; clone_size: few; v_call: TRBV10-3; d_call: NA; cdr3_aa: CAISITGGQRHSPLHF; cdr3_nt: TGTGCCATCAGCATCACCGGTGGACAGAGGCATTCACCCCTCCACTTT
j_call: TRBJ2-7; clone_size: NA; v_call: TRBV5-4; d_call: TRBD1; cdr3_aa: CASRRTGQSGEQYF; cdr3_nt: TGTGCCAGCAGAAGAACGGGACAGTCGGGAGAGCAGTACTTC
j_call: TRBJ1-4; clone_size: NA; v_call: TRBV6-5; d_call: NA; cdr3_aa: CASSYGRNEKLFF; cdr3_nt: TGTGCCAGCAGTTATGGTCGGAATGAAAAACTGTTTTTT
j_call: TRBJ1-4; clone_size: NA; v_call: TRBV7-9; d_call: NA; cdr3_aa: CASSLGDEKLFF; cdr3_nt: TGTGCCAGCAGCTTAGGGGATGAAAAACTGTTTTTT
j_call: TRBJ2-1; clone_size: NA; v_call: TRBV19; d_call: TRBD2; cdr3_aa: CASSFVPSGRVEQFF; cdr3_nt: TGTGCCAGTAGTTTTGTTCCTAGCGGCCGAGTGGAGCAGTTCTTC
j_call: TRBJ1-4; clone_size: NA; v_call: TRBV6-1; d_call: NA; cdr3_aa: CASSESSANEKLFF; cdr3_nt: TGTGCCAGCAGTGAGAGTAGCGCTAATGAAAAACTGTTTTTT
j_call: TRBJ2-7; clone_size: NA; v_call: TRBV5-1; d_call: NA; cdr3_aa: CASSQNVGYRSYEQYF; cdr3_nt: TGCGCCAGCAGCCAGAATGTCGGGTATCGATCCTACGAGCAGTACTTC
j_call: TRBJ2-3; clone_size: NA; v_call: TRBV30; d_call: NA; cdr3_aa: CAWSQQGNLDTQYF; cdr3_nt: TGTGCCTGGAGTCAACAGGGCAACCTAGATACGCAGTATTTT
j_call: TRBJ1-5; clone_size: NA; v_call: TRBV23-1; d_call: NA; cdr3_aa: CASSQTCSTSNQPQHF; cdr3_nt: TGCGCCAGCAGTCAAACGTGCTCAACGAGCAATCAGCCCCAGCATTTT
j_call: TRBJ1-2; clone_size: NA; v_call: TRBV4-3; d_call: NA; cdr3_aa: CASSHGSLGGYTF; cdr3_nt: TGCGCCAGCAGCCACGGTAGTTTGGGCGGCTACACCTTC
j_call: TRBJ2-3; clone_size: NA; v_call: TRBV9; d_call: NA; cdr3_aa: CASSVGSENTDTQYF; cdr3_nt: TGTGCCAGCAGCGTAGGTAGCGAGAACACAGATACGCAGTATTTT
j_call: TRBJ1-2; clone_size: few; v_call: TRBV5-8; d_call: NA; cdr3_aa: CASSTAVIGGLHYGYTF; cdr3_nt: TGTGCCAGCAGCACCGCCGTTATCGGGGGCCTCCACTATGGCTACACCTTC
j_call: TRBJ1-1; clone_size: NA; v_call: TRBV5-1; d_call: TRBD1; cdr3_aa: CASSSNTGGSTEAFF; cdr3_nt: TGCGCCAGCAGCTCCAATACAGGGGGGAGCACTGAAGCTTTCTTT
j_call: TRBJ2-6; clone_size: NA; v_call: TRBV5-1; d_call: NA; cdr3_aa: CASSSGQPELGANVLTF; cdr3_nt: TGCGCCAGCAGCTCTGGACAGCCCGAACTAGGGGCCAACGTCCTGACTTTC
j_call: TRBJ2-7; clone_size: NA; v_call: TRBV14; d_call: NA; cdr3_aa: CASSHRRALSAEQYF; cdr3_nt: TGTGCCAGCAGCCACCGGAGGGCCCTAAGCGCCGAGCAGTACTTC
j_call: TRBJ1-1; clone_size: NA; v_call: TRBV6-5; d_call: NA; cdr3_aa: CASWENTEAFF; cdr3_nt: TGTGCCAGCTGGGAGAACACTGAAGCTTTCTTT
j_call: TRBJ1-1; clone_size: NA; v_call: TRBV7-9; d_call: NA; cdr3_aa: CASSALGRLNTEAFF; cdr3_nt: TGTGCCAGCAGCGCGTTGGGACGGTTGAACACTGAAGCTTTCTTT
j_call: TRBJ2-3; clone_size: NA; v_call: TRBV11-3; d_call: NA; cdr3_aa: CASSLSYGDTQYF; cdr3_nt: TGTGCCAGCAGCTTATCGTATGGTGATACGCAGTATTTT
j_call: TRBJ2-1; clone_size: NA; v_call: TRBV6-1; d_call: NA; cdr3_aa: CASSLTTIGNEQFF; cdr3_nt: TGTGCCAGCAGTCTTACAACCATTGGCAATGAGCAGTTCTTC
j_call: TRBJ1-3; clone_size: NA; v_call: TRBV7-7; d_call: NA; cdr3_aa: CASSTSSGNTIYF; cdr3_nt: TGTGCTAGCAGCACGAGCTCTGGAAACACCATATATTTT
j_call: TRBJ2-7; clone_size: NA; v_call: TRBV28; d_call: TRBD2; cdr3_aa: CASSSMTSGQVGGIKQYF; cdr3_nt: TGTGCCAGCAGTTCGATGACTAGCGGCCAGGTGGGCGGGATAAAGCAGTACTTC
j_call: TRBJ1-1; clone_size: NA; v_call: TRBV9; d_call: NA; cdr3_aa: CASSVLSGDGTEAFF; cdr3_nt: TGTGCCAGCAGCGTATTGTCAGGGGATGGCACTGAAGCTTTCTTT
j_call: TRBJ1-1; clone_size: NA; v_call: TRBV27; d_call: NA; cdr3_aa: CASSFSGGTEAFF; cdr3_nt: TGTGCCAGCAGTTTCTCGGGAGGCACTGAAGCTTTCTTT
j_call: TRBJ1-1; clone_size: NA; v_call: TRBV18; d_call: NA; cdr3_aa: CATKVGGANTEAFF; cdr3_nt: TGTGCCACCAAGGTGGGAGGGGCGAACACTGAAGCTTTCTTT
j_call: TRBJ1-6; clone_size: few; v_call: TRBV6-6; d_call: NA; cdr3_aa: CASRRTGRNSPLHF; cdr3_nt: TGTGCCAGCAGACGAACAGGGCGGAATTCACCCCTCCACTTT